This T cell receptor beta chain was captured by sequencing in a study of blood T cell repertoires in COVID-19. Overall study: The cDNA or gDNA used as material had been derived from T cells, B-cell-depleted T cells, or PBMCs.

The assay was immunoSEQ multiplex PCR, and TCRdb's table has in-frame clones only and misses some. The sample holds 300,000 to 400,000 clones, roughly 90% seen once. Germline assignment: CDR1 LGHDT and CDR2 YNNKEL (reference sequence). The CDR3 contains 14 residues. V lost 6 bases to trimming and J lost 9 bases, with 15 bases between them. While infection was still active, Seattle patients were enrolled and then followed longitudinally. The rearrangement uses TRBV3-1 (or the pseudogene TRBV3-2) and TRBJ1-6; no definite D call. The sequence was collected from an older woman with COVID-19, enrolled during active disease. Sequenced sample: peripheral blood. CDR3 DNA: TGTGCCAGCAGGACGACCCAAACGGGTTCACCCCTCCACTTT. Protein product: CASRTTQTGSPLHF.